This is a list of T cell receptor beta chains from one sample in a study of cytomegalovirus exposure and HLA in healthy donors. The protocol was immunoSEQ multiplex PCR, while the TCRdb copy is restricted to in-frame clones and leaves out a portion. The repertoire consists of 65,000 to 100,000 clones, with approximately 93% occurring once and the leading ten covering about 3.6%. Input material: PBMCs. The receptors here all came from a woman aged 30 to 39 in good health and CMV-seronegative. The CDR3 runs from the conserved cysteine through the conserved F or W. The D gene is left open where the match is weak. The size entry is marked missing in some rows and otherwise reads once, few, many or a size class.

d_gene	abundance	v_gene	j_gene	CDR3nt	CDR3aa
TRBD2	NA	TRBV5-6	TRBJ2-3	TGTGCCAGCAGCTTTGCTAGCGGGCTCACAGATACGCAGTATTTT	CASSFASGLTDTQYF
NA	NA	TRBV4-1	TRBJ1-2	TGCGCCAGCAGCCAACTCGAGAACCCTACCTATGGCTACACCTTC	CASSQLENPTYGYTF
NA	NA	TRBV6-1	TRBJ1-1	TGTGCCAGCAGTGAACAGGGGTTGGACACTGAAGCTTTCTTT	CASSEQGLDTEAFF
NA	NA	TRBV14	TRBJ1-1	TGTGCCAGCAGCTCCCGCACAGGTTACACTGAAGCTTTCTTT	CASSSRTGYTEAFF
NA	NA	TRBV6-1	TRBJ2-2	TGTGCCAGCAGTGGCGCAAACAGGTGGAACACCGGGGAGCTGTTTTTT	CASSGANRWNTGELFF
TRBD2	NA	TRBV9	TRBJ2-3	TGTGCCAGCAGCGCCAGCGGGGGGACCACAGATACGCAGTATTTT	CASSASGGTTDTQYF
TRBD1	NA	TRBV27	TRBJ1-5	TGTGCCAGCAGGACCACGGCCAGGGGGCTTAACAGCAATCAGCCCCAGCATTTT	CASRTTARGLNSNQPQHF
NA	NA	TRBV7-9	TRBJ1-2	TGTGCCAGCAGCTTAAACAGGGAAGGCTACACCTTC	CASSLNREGYTF
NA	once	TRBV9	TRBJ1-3	TGTGCCAGCAGCGCTGTATACGGGGGGACTGGAAACACCATATATTTT	CASSAVYGGTGNTIYF
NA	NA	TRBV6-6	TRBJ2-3	TGTGCCAGCAGTTACTCCGAAACTAGAAGCACAGATACGCAGTATTTT	CASSYSETRSTDTQYF
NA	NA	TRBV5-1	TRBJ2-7	TGCGCCAGCAGCTTGTTGCCATCAACAGGGTTTTCCTACGAGCAGTACTTC	CASSLLPSTGFSYEQYF
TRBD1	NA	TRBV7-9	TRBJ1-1	TGTGCCAGCAGCCTGGACAGGGGGCTCACTGAAGCTTTCTTT	CASSLDRGLTEAFF
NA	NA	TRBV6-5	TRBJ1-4	TGTGCCAGCAGCCCAACAGGGCTCAAGAATGAAAAACTGTTTTTT	CASSPTGLKNEKLFF
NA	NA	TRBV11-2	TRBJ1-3	TGTGCCAGCAGCTTAGCCCCGACAGTAACTGGAAACACCATATATTTT	CASSLAPTVTGNTIYF
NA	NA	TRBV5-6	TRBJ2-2	TGTGCCAGCAGCCCAGTGGGGGCCGAAGGGGAGCTGTTTTTT	CASSPVGAEGELFF
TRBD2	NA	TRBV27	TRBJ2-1	TGTGCCAGCAGCCTAACCGGGACTAGCGGGGTTGACAATGAGCAGTTCTTC	CASSLTGTSGVDNEQFF
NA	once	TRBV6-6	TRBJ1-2	TGTGCCAGCAGTTACAAAGGGCAGGGTTCGAACTATGGCTACACCTTC	CASSYKGQGSNYGYTF
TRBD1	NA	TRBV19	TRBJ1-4	TGTGCCAGTAGTATCCGACAGGGGGCAAGTGAAAAACTGTTTTTT	CASSIRQGASEKLFF
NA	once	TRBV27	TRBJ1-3	TGTGCCAGCGCCAACGGGGGGCCTGGAAACACCATATATTTT	CASANGGPGNTIYF
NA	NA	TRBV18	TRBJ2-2	TGTGCCAGCTCACCCCTTAACACCGGGGAGCTGTTTTTT	CASSPLNTGELFF
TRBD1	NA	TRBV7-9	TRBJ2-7	TGTGCCAGCAGCTTTACAGGGGGCTCCTACGAGCAGTACTTC	CASSFTGGSYEQYF
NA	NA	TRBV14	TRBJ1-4	TGTGCCAGCAGCCCCTGGGGGGGTGAAAAACTGTTTTTT	CASSPWGGEKLFF
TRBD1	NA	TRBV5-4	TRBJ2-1	TGTGCCAGCAGCCGGGGACAGGGGTACAATGAGCAGTTCTTC	CASSRGQGYNEQFF
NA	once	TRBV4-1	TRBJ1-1	TGCGCCAGCAGAGGGACATTAGTGAACACTGAAGCTTTCTTT	CASRGTLVNTEAFF
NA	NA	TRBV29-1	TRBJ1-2	TGCAGCGTGACGAGACAGCTCTCCTACACCTTC	CSVTRQLSYTF
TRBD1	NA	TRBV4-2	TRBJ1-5	TGTGCCAGCAGCCAAGATGGACAGGGCCGGCAGCCCCAGCATTTT	CASSQDGQGRQPQHF
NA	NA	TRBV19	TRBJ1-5	TGTGCCAGCTCCCGGGGGGCGGTTCAGCCCCAGCATTTT	CASSRGAVQPQHF
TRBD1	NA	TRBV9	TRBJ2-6	TGTGCCAGCAGCGGACGGACAGGGACTGGGGCCAACGTCCTGACTTTC	CASSGRTGTGANVLTF
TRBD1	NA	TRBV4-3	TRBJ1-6	TGCGCCAGCAGCCACAGACAGGGTTATAATTCACCCCTCCACTTT	CASSHRQGYNSPLHF
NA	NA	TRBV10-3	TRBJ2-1	TGTGCCATTGGACTGGACAATGAGCAGTTCTTC	CAIGLDNEQFF
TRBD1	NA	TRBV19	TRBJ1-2	TGTGCCACCCTTCCTGGCGACAGGGGAGATTATGGCTACACCTTC	CATLPGDRGDYGYTF
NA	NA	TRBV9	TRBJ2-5	TGTGCCAGCAGCGGGACTCAAAGCCAAGAGACCCAGTACTTC	CASSGTQSQETQYF
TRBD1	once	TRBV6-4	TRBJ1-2	TGTGCCAGCAGTGACTCAACAGGGGGGAACTATGGCTACACCTTC	CASSDSTGGNYGYTF
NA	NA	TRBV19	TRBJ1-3	TGTGCCAGTAGTACAACCAGGGAGGCTGGAAACACCATATATTTT	CASSTTREAGNTIYF
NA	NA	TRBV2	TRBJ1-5	TGTGCCAGCAGCTCCGACAGGTCTAATCAGCCCCAGCATTTT	CASSSDRSNQPQHF
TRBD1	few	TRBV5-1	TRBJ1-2	TGCGCCAGCACCACCGGGACAGGGGTCTATGGCTACACCTTC	CASTTGTGVYGYTF
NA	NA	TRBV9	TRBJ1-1	TGTGCCAGCAGCGTAGGGGGCGCGTACGACACTGAAGCTTTCTTT	CASSVGGAYDTEAFF
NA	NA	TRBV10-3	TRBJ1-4	TGTGCCATCAGTCGACAGAGCGGGTTATTGGCTAATGAAAAACTGTTTTTT	CAISRQSGLLANEKLFF
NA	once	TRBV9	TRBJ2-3	TGTGCCAGCAGCGTCTACAGGGTTAGCACAGATACGCAGTATTTT	CASSVYRVSTDTQYF
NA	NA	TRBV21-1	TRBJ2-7	TGTGCCAGCTGGGCTGGTCGACAGGTAGTTCCGTCCTACGAGCAGTACTTC	CASWAGRQVVPSYEQYF
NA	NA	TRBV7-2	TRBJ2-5	TGTGCCAGCAGCTTGTACGGGGGTTCGCGGACCCAGTACTTC	CASSLYGGSRTQYF
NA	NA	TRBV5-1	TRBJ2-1	TGTGCCAGCAGCTTGTTGCCCCAGAATGAGCAGTTCTTC	CASSLLPQNEQFF
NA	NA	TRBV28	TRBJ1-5	TGTGCCAGCAGGAAGCAGGGGAGTGGGGCTCAGCCCCAGCATTTT	CASRKQGSGAQPQHF
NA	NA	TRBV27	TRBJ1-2	TGTGCCAGCAGTCGACAGGCGAGGTATGGCTACACCTTC	CASSRQARYGYTF
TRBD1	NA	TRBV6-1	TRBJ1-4	TGTGCCAGCAGTGAAGCCGCGGGACAGGGAAATGAAAAACTGTTTTTT	CASSEAAGQGNEKLFF
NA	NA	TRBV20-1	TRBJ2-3	TGCAGTGCTCCGTACACAGATACGCAGTATTTT	CSAPYTDTQYF
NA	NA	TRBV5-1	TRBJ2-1	TGCGCCAGCAGCTTGGCCCCTACTGGGGGGGGCGATGAGCAGTTCTTC	CASSLAPTGGGDEQFF
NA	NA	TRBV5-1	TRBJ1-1	TGCGCCAGCAGCCTACGCCTGCGGTCGGGCACTGAAGCTTTCTTT	CASSLRLRSGTEAFF
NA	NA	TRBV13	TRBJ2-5	TGTGCCAGCAGCTTAGCGGGAGTGGAGACCCAGTACTTC	CASSLAGVETQYF
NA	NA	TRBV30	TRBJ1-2	TGTGCCTGGAGTGTCCTTCCGACTTATGGCTACACCTTC	CAWSVLPTYGYTF
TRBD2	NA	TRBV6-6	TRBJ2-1	TGTGCCAGCAGCCTAAGGGGACTAGCGGGGGGCAAGCAGTTCTTC	CASSLRGLAGGKQFF
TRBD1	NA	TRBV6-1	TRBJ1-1	TGTGCCAGCAGTGAAAGGTGGAGGGGGCGGGTTACTGAAGCTTTCTTT	CASSERWRGRVTEAFF
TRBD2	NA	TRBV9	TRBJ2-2	TGTGCCAGCAAGGAAGGGACTAGCGGGGGGAACACCGGGGAGCTGTTTTTT	CASKEGTSGGNTGELFF
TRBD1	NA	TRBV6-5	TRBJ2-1	TGTGCCAGCAGGTCGGGACAGGGGACTTACAATGAGCAGTTCTTC	CASRSGQGTYNEQFF
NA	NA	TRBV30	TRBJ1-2	TGTGCCTGCCTGGGATCAGGAGGGAGGACCTTC	CACLGSGGRTF
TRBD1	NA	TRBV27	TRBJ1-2	TGTGCCAGCAGCACAGGGGGGAACTATGGCTACACCTTC	CASSTGGNYGYTF